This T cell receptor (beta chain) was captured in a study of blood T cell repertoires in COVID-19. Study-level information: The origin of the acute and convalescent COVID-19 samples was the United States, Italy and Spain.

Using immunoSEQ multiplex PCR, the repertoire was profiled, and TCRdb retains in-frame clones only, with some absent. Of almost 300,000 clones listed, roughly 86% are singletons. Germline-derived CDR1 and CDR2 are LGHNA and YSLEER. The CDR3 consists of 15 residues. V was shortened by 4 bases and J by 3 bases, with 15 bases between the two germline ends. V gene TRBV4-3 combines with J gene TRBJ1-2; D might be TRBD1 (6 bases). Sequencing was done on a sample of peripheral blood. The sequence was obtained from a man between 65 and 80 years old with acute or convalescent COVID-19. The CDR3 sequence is CASSPGVGEYYGYTF. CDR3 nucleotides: TGCGCCAGCAGCCCAGGGGTGGGGGAGTACTATGGCTACACCTTC.